One sample yielded the 3 T cell receptor beta chains listed below, sequenced in a study of cytomegalovirus exposure and HLA in healthy donors. In the PCR, 60 Vbeta and 13 Jbeta primers were used. Assay used: immunoSEQ multiplex PCR; TCRdb lists only in-frame clones, some missing. The profile shows 150,000 or so clones, 8.5% to 10% of them singletons. Sequencing was done on a sample of PBMCs. The origin of the receptors is a man in his fifties in good health and CMV-seronegative.

The rearrangement joins TRBV6-6 to TRBJ1-5; the match to TRBD1 covers 9 bases. V lost 3 bases, J lost 6 bases, and 6 bases stayed unmatched. The CDR3 loop spans 15 amino acids. Germline lookup yields CDR1 MNHNY and CDR2 SVGAGI (reference sequence). The CDR3 protein is CASSYVGQGTQPQHF. In nucleotides, the CDR3 is TGTGCCAGCAGTTATGTGGGACAGGGAACTCAGCCCCAGCATTTT.

This clone was found a few times. The CDR3: CASSQDWAGAYEQYF. The CDR3 DNA reads as TGTGCCAGCAGCCAAGATTGGGCCGGGGCCTACGAGCAGTACTTC. V is TRBV14 and J is TRBJ2-7; possible D gene TRBD2, 5 bases. Germline assignment: CDR1 SGHDN and CDR2 FVKESK. The CDR3 consists of 15 residues. Between the trimmed V and J ends, which lost 0 bases and 2 bases, there was a span of 11 bases. The full variable domain, in which reference TRBV14 and TRBJ2-7 provide the parts outside the CDR3, is EAGVTQFPSHSVIEKGQTVTLRCDPISGHDNLYWYRRVMGKEIKFLLHFVKESKQDESGMPNNRFLAERTGGTYSTLKVQPAELEDSGVYFCASSQDWAGAYEQYFGPGTRLTVT.

V gene TRBV30 combines with J gene TRBJ2-3; possible D gene TRBD1, 6 bases. This CDR3 is 13 amino acids long. CDR1 is GTSNPN, CDR2 SVGIG, per germline (reference sequence). With 5 bases removed from V and 0 bases from J, the gap between germline ends came to 9 bases. Here the CDR3 DNA reads TGTGCCTGGGCCGGACAGAGCACAGATACGCAGTATTTT. Translating gives CAWAGQSTDTQYF.